This T cell receptor beta chain appears in the sequencing data of a study of T cell responses to AZD1222 COVID-19 vaccine. Trimming left V 7 bases short and J 5 bases short, with 8 bases between. CDR3 length: 12 residues. Concerning this clone: The target antigen is unknown.

General study findings and limits: CD4 TCRs linked to vaccination spanned spike, dominating at 160-218 and 743-854.

The assay was immunoSEQ multiplex PCR, and TCRdb's table has in-frame clones only and misses some. Among 75,000 to 85,000 clones listed, 90% were seen once. The chain is built from TRBV12-3 or TRBV12-4 and TRBJ2-2; D gene unclear. The source was peripheral blood, collected 28 days after the second AZD1222 dose. This TCR derives from an adult who received the AZD1222 COVID-19 vaccine. CDR3 sequence: CASNLNTGELFF. As DNA, the CDR3 is TGTGCCAGCAACCTGAATACCGGGGAGCTGTTTTTT.